This T cell receptor beta chain derives from a study of cytomegalovirus exposure and HLA in healthy donors. Study summary: The same platform used for the 666 first-cohort repertoires was also used for the 120 or so validation repertoires, as a later analysis reported. The study's findings and limits: The listing of some 170 TCR beta chains classed them as cytomegalovirus-associated. In vitro experiments confirmed that a few CMV-associated chains were specific for CMV antigens.

V gave up 7 bases and J gave up 5 bases; unmatched junction bases: 11. The CDR3 is made up of 16 amino acids. Germline V gene sequence: CDR1 SGHVS, CDR2 FQNEAQ. For this clone: Antigen specificity is unknown.

Profiled with immunoSEQ multiplex PCR; TCRdb holds only in-frame clones, not every one. This table holds about 130,000 clones, roughly 86% found once. This sequence was found in a man in his thirties or forties in good health and CMV-seronegative. The chain has TRBV7-8 and TRBJ2-5; 12 bases match TRBD2. Sequenced material: PBMCs. CDR3 residues: CASTTLAGGISETQYF. The CDR3 nucleotides are TGTGCCAGCACCACGCTAGCGGGGGGGATAAGTGAGACCCAGTACTTC.